This T cell receptor (beta chain) was identified in a study of T-cell memory formation after mild COVID-19. Study-wide results and caveats: Later expanders leaned toward CD4+, whereas clones contracting from day 15 to 85 were balanced CD4/CD8. Mainly CM and EM harbored the contracting CD4+ clones; mainly EMRA harbored the CD8+ ones.

In this sample, this clonotype turned up a few times. The antigen is undetermined. TCRdb recomputed calls from the 5' RACE reads with MiXCR, one row per CDR3 protein. The table lists 150,000 to 200,000 distinct CDR3 sequences, around a tenth of them singletons. J was trimmed by 5 bases and V by 8 bases; bases with no gene match: 9. This CDR3 is 14 amino acids long. Germline V gene data show CDR1 as ENHRY and CDR2 as SYGVKD. Sequencing used PBMCs or a T cell subset sorted from them (not recorded which). The chain joins TRBV10-3 to TRBJ2-1; TRBD1 aligns across 7 bases. The TCR was taken from a man younger than 35 who had mild COVID-19 (a few samples of this study predate the infection). Cell type and time point are not known. This chain's CDR3 is CAIGERGLDNEQFF. CDR3 nucleotides: TGTGCCATCGGGGAGAGGGGGCTGGACAATGAGCAGTTCTTC.